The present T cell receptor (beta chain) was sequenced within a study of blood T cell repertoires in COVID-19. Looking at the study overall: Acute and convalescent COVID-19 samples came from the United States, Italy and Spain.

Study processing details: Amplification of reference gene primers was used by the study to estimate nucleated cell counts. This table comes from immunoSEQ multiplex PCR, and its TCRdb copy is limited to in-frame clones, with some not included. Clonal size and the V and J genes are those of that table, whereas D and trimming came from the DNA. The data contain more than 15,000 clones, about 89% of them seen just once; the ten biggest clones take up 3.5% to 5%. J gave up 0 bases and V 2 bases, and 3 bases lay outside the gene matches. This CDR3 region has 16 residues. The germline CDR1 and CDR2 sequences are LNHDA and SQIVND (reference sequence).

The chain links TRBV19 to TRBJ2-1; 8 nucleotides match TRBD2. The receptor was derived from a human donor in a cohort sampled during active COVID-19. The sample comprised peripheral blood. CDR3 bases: TGTGCCAGTAGTATAAGGCTAGCGGGCTCCTACAATGAGCAGTTCTTC. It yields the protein CASSIRLAGSYNEQFF.